This TCR beta chain is from a study of T cells expressing NK-cell markers (dated by TCRdb to 2019 to 2021). Context from the whole study: Fewer than ten donors provided sorted CD3+CD56+NKG2C+, CD3+CD56+NKG2C- and CD3+CD56-NKG2C+ T-cell subsets, whose TCR beta-chain repertoires were profiled. Randomly selected healthy volunteers, three men and five women, were used as the eight sequenced donors. The libraries were sequenced on Illumina HiSeq 2000/2500, MiSeq or NextSeq, producing 2 x 150 bp reads. Among the eight sequenced donors, only one was HCMV-seronegative, while the other seven were HCMV-seropositive.

The paper's findings and limits, for the study overall: Whether the expanded NKG2C-expressing T cell clones were specific for HCMV antigens was left unclear. For over five donors, the dominant CD3+CD56+NKG2C+ clonotypes were among the top 10 CD8+ clonotypes and accounted for about 1.0-8% of CD8+ T cells. Those dominant clonotypes were again the most abundant among CD3+CD56-NKG2C+ cells in four donors, at about 25-60.1%.

To determine HCMV serostatus, a commercial ELISA kit was used to detect HCMV-specific IgG in serum. Peripheral blood mononuclear cells were isolated from blood by Ficoll density gradient centrifugation. Notes on this clonotype: Its specific antigen is unknown.

CDR1 and CDR2, looked up from the germline V gene, are MDHEN and SYDVKM. The CDR3 runs 13 amino acids, cysteine and phenylalanine included. Only the protein is available. Sequenced using an Illumina HiSeq 2000. TCR beta cDNA libraries were prepared using 5'RACE template switching, which introduced a universal primer site and unique molecular identifiers. Synthesis of cDNA was primed from the TCR beta constant segment and was followed by two consecutive PCR amplification steps. As for the authors' bioinformatics: MIGEC handled demultiplexing of the reads and grouping by UMI, while MiTCR was used to assemble and quantify clonotypes. To exclude erroneous sequences, only TCR cDNA sequences supported by at least two reads were retained. The tcR package was used for downstream repertoire analysis, with clonotypes matched between fractions based on CDR3 nucleotide sequence plus V segment. VDJmatch was used to annotate antigen specificity against VDJdb, with one amino acid substitution allowed in CDR3. TCRdb reprocessed the reads and lists each CDR3 protein sequence as a single entry, with no DNA. The V and J calls were determined by TCRdb, not by the authors. The data table for this sample lists 20,000 or so distinct CDR3 sequences. The top ten constitute 45% to 65% of the sample.

The chain is made from TRBV28 and TRBJ1-5; no DNA is available, so the TRBD1 call from TCRdb remains unchecked. Sequencing was done on a sample of blood T cells: a sorted CD56 or NKG2C T cell subset, CD4+ or CD8+ T cells, or bulk PBMC T cells (not recorded which). The receptor comes from a man aged 18-75 years in good health. CDR3 loop: CASSPDSSKPQHF.